Below, 25 T cell receptor beta chains from the same sample are listed, as sequenced in a study of shared clonotypes between healthy human individuals. Libraries were prepared by immunoSEQ multiplex PCR; TCRdb keeps only in-frame clonotypes and omits some of them. Of about 480,000 clones in the sample, 75% to 85% were seen once. Sample: PBMCs. All receptors come from a woman in her 40s in good health. Some clones in this sample may be carry-over from other donors' samples.

The V and J genes are TRBV19 and TRBJ1-2; TRBD1 might be the D (6 bases). The CDR3 length is 14 residues. Trimming removed 7 bases at V and 4 bases at J, with 16 bases between. CDR1 and CDR2 (germline): LNHDA, SQIVND (reference sequence). The CDR3 DNA reads as TGTGCCAGTACCCCCCAACAGGGAGGCTATGGCTACACCTTC. Its protein is CASTPQQGGYGYTF.

This chain joins TRBV5-4 and TRBJ1-2; the match to TRBD1 covers 11 bases. Germline values: CDR1 SGHNT, CDR2 YYREEE (reference sequence). The CDR3 totals 15 residues. With 0 bases clipped from V and 7 bases from J, the junction kept 5 bases outside the gene matches. CDR3 nucleotide sequence: TGTGCCAGCAGCTTGGGCGGGACAGGGGGAGGTGGCTACACCTTC. Translated: CASSLGGTGGGGYTF.

The rearrangement uses TRBV19 and TRBJ2-3; D is unclear. Trimming left V 7 bases short and J 0 bases short, with 17 bases between. The CDR3 runs to 16 residues. Per germline, CDR1 LNHDA and CDR2 SQIVND (reference sequence). CDR3 residues: CASTPIIAPSTDTQYF. CDR3 in DNA: TGTGCCAGTACCCCAATAATAGCTCCTAGCACAGATACGCAGTATTTT.

V and J are TRBV6-5 and TRBJ2-7; D is ambiguous. The CDR3 length is 14 residues. Germline V gives CDR1 MNHEY, CDR2 SVGAGI. The V and J ends lost 2 bases and 2 bases respectively, with 10 bases between them. The CDR3 here is CASSYRHRAYEQYF. CDR3 nucleotide sequence: TGTGCCAGCAGTTACCGCCACAGAGCCTACGAGCAGTACTTC.

This clone was counted a single time. One end of the junction does not line up with germline, which may come from a read error. The CDR3 DNA reads TGTGCCATCAGTGAAGGGCTAGCCGTCTGGTTC. It yields the protein CAISEGLAVWF. The gene calls are TRBV10-3 and TRBJ2-4; possible D gene TRBD2, 5 bases. Germline loops: CDR1 ENHRY, CDR2 SYGVKD. The CDR3 contains 11 residues.

The chain joins TRBV5-1 to TRBJ1-1, with no clear D. Trimming took 0 bases from V and 0 from J, leaving 9 bases between them. This CDR3 contains 15 residues. CDR1 is SGHRS and CDR2 is YFSETQ in the germline V gene. The CDR3 bases are TGCGCCAGCAGCTTGGGACACGTGTTGAACACTGAAGCTTTCTTT. Amino acids: CASSLGHVLNTEAFF.

V is TRBV19 and J is TRBJ1-2; TRBD1 agrees at 7 bases. Germline loops: CDR1 LNHDA, CDR2 SQIVND (reference sequence). Trimming at V came to 7 bases and at J to 0 bases, leaving 5 bases not matched to a gene. CDR3 length equals 14 residues. This CDR3 reads CASKGQATNYGYTF. The CDR3 bases are TGTGCCAGTAAAGGACAGGCGACTAACTATGGCTACACCTTC.

The chain carries TRBV6-6 and TRBJ2-1; possible D gene TRBD1, 6 bases. From germline, CDR1 is MNHNY and CDR2 SVGAGI (reference sequence). V lost 8 bases to trimming and J lost 0 bases, with 11 bases between them. The CDR3 consists of 14 residues. This chain's CDR3 is CASSRTASYNEQFF. The CDR3 region has the DNA TGTGCCAGCTCTAGGACAGCCTCCTACAATGAGCAGTTCTTC.

This chain joins TRBV7-2 and TRBJ2-5; no definite D call. Trimming left V 2 bases short and J 1 base short, with 5 bases between. Germline V lookup: CDR1 SGHTA, CDR2 FQGNSA. The CDR3 has 13 residues. This chain's CDR3 is CASSLPSQETQYF. The CDR3 nucleotides read TGTGCCAGCAGCTTACCTTCCCAAGAGACCCAGTACTTC.

The count of this clone is one. This chain links TRBV5-1 with TRBJ1-2; 7 nucleotides agree with TRBD1. V shed 5 bases and J 3 bases; nucleotides not matched to a gene: 7. Germline V gene data show CDR1 as SGHRS and CDR2 as YFSETQ. This CDR3 has 14 amino acids. The CDR3 DNA reads TGCGCCAGCAGGGAAGCTGGACAGGACTATGGCTACACCTTC. It yields the protein CASREAGQDYGYTF. The full variable domain, in which reference TRBV5-1 and TRBJ1-2 provide the parts outside the CDR3, is KAGVTQTPRYLIKTRGQQVTLSCSPISGHRSVSWYQQTPGQGLQFLFEYFSETQRNKGNFPGRFSGRQFSNSRSEMNVSTLELGDSALYLCASREAGQDYGYTFGSGTRLTVV.

V and J are TRBV11-3 and TRBJ1-1; D might be TRBD1 (6 bases). Per germline, CDR1 SGHNT and CDR2 YENEEA. Trimming removed 5 bases at V and 3 bases at J, with 19 bases between. The CDR3 totals 16 residues. The CDR3 DNA sequence: TGTGCCAGCAGCCCCATGACCAGGGGCTGGGACACTGAAGCTTTCTTT. Translated: CASSPMTRGWDTEAFF.

This clone appeared once. The chain has TRBV19 and TRBJ2-6; 7 bases are a match to TRBD1. Trimming removed 4 bases from V and 0 bases from J; junction bases left unmatched: 3. The CDR3 consists of 16 residues. Germline loops: CDR1 LNHDA, CDR2 SQIVND (reference sequence). The CDR3 bases are TGTGCCAGTAGTACGGACAGGCTCTCTGGGGCCAACGTCCTGACTTTC. Protein sequence: CASSTDRLSGANVLTF.

This rearrangement joins TRBV10-3 to TRBJ2-7, with 9 bases matching TRBD1. The CDR3 consists of 14 residues. J gave up 6 bases and V 3 bases, and 6 bases lay outside the gene matches. CDR1 and CDR2 (germline): ENHRY, SYGVKD. CDR3 nucleotide sequence: TGTGCCATCAGTGAAGGGACAGGGTCGTTCGAGCAGTACTTC. As protein: CAISEGTGSFEQYF.

This chain links TRBV21-1 with TRBJ1-5; the DNA was not compared with TRBD1, the D call given in the table. TRBV21-1 is an annotated pseudogene. This CDR3 is 16 amino acids long. This chain's CDR3 is CASSKDGQGSNQPQHF. As DNA, the CDR3 is TGTGCCAGCAGCAAAGATGGACAGGGATCCAATCAGCCCCAGCATTTT.

This clone has more than one count but fewer than ten. The rearrangement links TRBV5-6 to TRBJ2-1; 14 bases are shared with TRBD2. CDR3 length equals 16 residues. V lost 0 bases, J lost 10 bases, and 6 bases stayed unmatched. From germline, CDR1 is SGHDT and CDR2 YYEEEE. The CDR3 sequence is CASSLAGTSGSPEQFF. As DNA, the CDR3 is TGTGCCAGCAGCTTGGCCGGGACTAGCGGGAGCCCCGAGCAGTTCTTC.

This clone was seen repeatedly, ten times or more. The V call is TRBV27, the J call TRBJ2-7, with TRBD2 matching 9 bases. This CDR3 spans 15 amino acids. J was trimmed by 0 bases and V by 7 bases; bases with no gene match: 7. Germline V gene sequence: CDR1 MNHEY, CDR2 SMNVEV (reference sequence). CDR3 residues: CASILGSGSSYEQYF. DNA for the CDR3: TGTGCCAGCATATTGGGTAGCGGGAGCTCCTACGAGCAGTACTTC.

The DNA of the CDR3 is TGTGCCAGCAGGAACGGACAGGGGGCACAGCCCCAGCATTTT. This gives the protein CASRNGQGAQPQHF. The chain carries TRBV6-1 and TRBJ1-5; 11 nucleotides align to TRBD1. Germline CDR1 reads MNHNS; CDR2 reads SASEGT. The length of the CDR3 is 14 residues. V shed 6 bases, J shed 7 bases, and the junction held 5 bases outside the gene matches.

This clone was seen more than once but under ten times. The chain recombines TRBV7-9 with TRBJ1-2, with D maybe TRBD1 (6 bases). V was trimmed by 5 bases and J by 5 bases, leaving 21 bases between them. CDR3 length equals 16 residues. Germline V gives CDR1 SEHNR, CDR2 FQNEAQ (reference sequence). In DNA form, the CDR3 reads TGTGCCAGCAGCCCTTACGACAGGTCCGAGACTTATGGCTACACCTTC. This gives the protein CASSPYDRSETYGYTF.

This chain uses TRBV5-5 with TRBJ1-3, with D possibly TRBD1 on 5 matching bases. CDR1 SGHKS and CDR2 YYEKEE come from the germline V gene (reference sequence). Trimming pared 2 bases from V and 0 bases from J, leaving 6 bases between. The CDR3 covers 14 residues. CDR3 in amino acids: CASSFGGSGNTIYF. The CDR3 bases are TGTGCCAGCAGCTTCGGGGGCTCTGGAAACACCATATATTTT.

This clone was observed a handful of times. V usage is TRBV19 and J usage is TRBJ2-7; 9 bases are shared with TRBD2. The V gene's germline CDR1 is LNHDA and CDR2 SQIVND (reference sequence). V lost 3 bases to trimming and J lost 4 bases; unmatched junction nucleotides: 7. The CDR3 is 15 residues long. The CDR3 DNA follows: TGTGCCAGTAGTATTGGCGGACTAGCGTATTACGAGCAGTACTTC. Its protein product is CASSIGGLAYYEQYF.

The chain recombines TRBV5-1 with TRBJ2-2, with 7 bases fitting TRBD1. The length of the CDR3 is 15 residues. V lost 0 bases to trimming and J lost 6 bases; unmatched junction nucleotides: 5. CDR1 and CDR2 (germline): SGHRS, YFSETQ. The CDR3 bases are TGCGCCAGCAGCTTGGCGGGCAGGGGGTCCGGGGAGCTGTTTTTT. Its translation is CASSLAGRGSGELFF.

CDR3 residues: CASSDRDGDGYTF. In DNA, the CDR3 is TGTGCCAGCAGTGACAGGGACGGTGATGGCTACACCTTC. This chain uses TRBV6-4 with TRBJ1-2; weak D call: TRBD1 (5 bases). V lost 2 bases and J lost 6, with 10 bases in between. The CDR3 is 13 amino acids. Germline values: CDR1 MRHNA, CDR2 SNTAGT.

The V gene is TRBV28, the J gene TRBJ2-1; 8 bases are shared with TRBD2. The ends lost 3 bases at V and 5 bases at J; junction bases unmatched: 6. The CDR3 spans 15 residues. CDR1 is MDHEN and CDR2 is SYDVKM in the germline V gene. CDR3 coding DNA: TGTGCCAGCAGTTTTCATAGCGGGAAGGACAATGAGCAGTTCTTC. Translating gives CASSFHSGKDNEQFF.

This chain connects TRBV7-2 to TRBJ2-2, with 8 bases lining up with TRBD1. Per the germline V gene, CDR1 is SGHTA and CDR2 is FQGNSA. The CDR3 is 15 amino acids. V lost 2 bases to trimming and J lost 4 bases; unmatched junction nucleotides: 3. CDR3 bases: TGTGCCAGCAGCTTACAGGGGGCGCCCACCGGGGAGCTGTTTTTT. It translates to CASSLQGAPTGELFF.

V is TRBV2 and J is TRBJ2-7; TRBD1 aligns across 10 bases. CDR1 and CDR2 from the germline V gene are SNHLY and FYNNEI. V shed 5 bases and J 4 bases; nucleotides not matched to a gene: 8. CDR3 size: 15 residues. The CDR3 is CASSPGGTGVYEQYF. The CDR3 coding sequence is TGTGCCAGCAGTCCAGGGGGGACAGGGGTTTACGAGCAGTACTTC.